The source of this T cell receptor beta chain is a study of CD8+CD57+ T cells in acquired aplastic anemia. The wider study: The sorted CD4+ and CD8+ cells yielded an average approximately 3 ug of DNA.

Genomic DNA was employed as the template in profiling TCR beta VDJ and CDR3. MiXCR, applied by TCRdb to the reads, yields one record per CDR3 protein. The sample lists under 250,000 distinct CDR3 sequences; around half were seen once. Patients sequenced had flow cytometry evidence of CD8+CD57+ cell expansion. All patients had severe acquired aplastic anemia. Trimming removed 3 bases from V and 9 bases from J, with 6 bases in between. The germline CDR1 and CDR2 sequences are DFQATT and SNEGSKA (reference sequence). The CDR3 spans 9 residues. The TCR originated in a human donor with aplastic anemia. The specimen was sorted CD4+, CD8+, or CD8+CD57+ T cells (not recorded which) from PBMCs. The V and J genes are TRBV20-1 and TRBJ2-7, with unresolved D. CDR3 sequence reads: CSASLGQYF. The CDR3, as DNA: TGCAGTGCTAGTCTCGGGCAGTACTTC.